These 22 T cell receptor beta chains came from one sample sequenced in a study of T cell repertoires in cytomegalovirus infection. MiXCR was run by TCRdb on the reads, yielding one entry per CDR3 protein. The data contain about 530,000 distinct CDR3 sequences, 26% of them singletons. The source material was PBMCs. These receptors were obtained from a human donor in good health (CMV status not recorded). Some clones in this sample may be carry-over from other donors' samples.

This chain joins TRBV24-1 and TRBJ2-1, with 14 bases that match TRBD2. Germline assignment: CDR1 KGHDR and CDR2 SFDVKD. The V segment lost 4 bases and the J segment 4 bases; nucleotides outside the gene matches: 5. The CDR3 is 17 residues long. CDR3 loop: CATSETGTSGRYNEQFF. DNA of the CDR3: TGTGCCACCAGTGAAACCGGGACTAGCGGGAGATACAATGAGCAGTTCTTC.

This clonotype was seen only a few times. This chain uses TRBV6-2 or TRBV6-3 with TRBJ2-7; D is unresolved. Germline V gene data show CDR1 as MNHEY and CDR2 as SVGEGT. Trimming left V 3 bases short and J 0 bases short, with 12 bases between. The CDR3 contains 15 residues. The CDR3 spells CASSYLSSSSYEQYF. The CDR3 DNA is TGTGCCAGCAGTTATCTGAGCTCGAGCTCCTACGAGCAGTACTTC.

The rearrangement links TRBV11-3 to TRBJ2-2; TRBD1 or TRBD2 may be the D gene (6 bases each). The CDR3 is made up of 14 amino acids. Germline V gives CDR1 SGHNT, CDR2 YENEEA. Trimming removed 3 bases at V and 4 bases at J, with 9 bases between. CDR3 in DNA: TGTGCCAGCAGCTTCCGGGGGCTCACCGGGGAGCTGTTTTTT. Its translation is CASSFRGLTGELFF.

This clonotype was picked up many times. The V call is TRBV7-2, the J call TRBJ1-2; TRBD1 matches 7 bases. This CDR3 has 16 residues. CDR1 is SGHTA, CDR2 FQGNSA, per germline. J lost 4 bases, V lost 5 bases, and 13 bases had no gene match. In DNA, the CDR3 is TGTGCCAGCAGCATAGACGTCGCAGACAGGGCCTATGGCTACACCTTC. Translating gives CASSIDVADRAYGYTF.

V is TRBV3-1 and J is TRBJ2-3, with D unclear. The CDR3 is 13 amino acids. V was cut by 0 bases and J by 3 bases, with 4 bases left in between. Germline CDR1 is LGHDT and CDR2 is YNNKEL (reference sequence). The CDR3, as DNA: TGTGCCAGCAGCCAAGAAGGTACAGATACGCAGTATTTT. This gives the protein CASSQEGTDTQYF.

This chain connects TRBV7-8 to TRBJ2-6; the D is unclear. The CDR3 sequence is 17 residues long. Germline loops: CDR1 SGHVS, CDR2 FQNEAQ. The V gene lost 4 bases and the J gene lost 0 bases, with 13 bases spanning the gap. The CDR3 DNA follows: TGTGCCAGCAGCTCACCAGACACTAACTCTGGGGCCAACGTCCTGACTTTC. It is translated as CASSSPDTNSGANVLTF.

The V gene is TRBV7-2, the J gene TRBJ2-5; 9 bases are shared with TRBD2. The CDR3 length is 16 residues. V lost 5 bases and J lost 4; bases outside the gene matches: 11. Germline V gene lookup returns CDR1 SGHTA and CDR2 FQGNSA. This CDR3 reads CASSPSGTSFLETQYF. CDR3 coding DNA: TGTGCCAGCAGCCCTTCCGGGACTAGCTTTTTAGAGACCCAGTACTTC.

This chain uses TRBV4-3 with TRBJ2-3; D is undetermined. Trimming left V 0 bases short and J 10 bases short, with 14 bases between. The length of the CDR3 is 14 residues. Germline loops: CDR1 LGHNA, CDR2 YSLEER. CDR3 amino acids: CASSQDIASLAQYF. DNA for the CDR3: TGCGCCAGCAGCCAAGATATCGCTAGTTTGGCGCAGTATTTT.

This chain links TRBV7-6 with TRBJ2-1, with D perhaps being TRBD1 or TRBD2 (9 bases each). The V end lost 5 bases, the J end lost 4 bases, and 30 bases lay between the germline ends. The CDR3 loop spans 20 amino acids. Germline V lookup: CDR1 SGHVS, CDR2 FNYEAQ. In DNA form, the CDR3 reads TGTGCCAGCAGCCCAGGGACAGGGAGTTCCGCGGGAGGGTTATACAATGAGCAGTTCTTC. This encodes CASSPGTGSSAGGLYNEQFF.

The CDR3: CASSLSASMGREQYF. Written as DNA, the CDR3 is TGTGCCAGCAGCTTATCGGCATCCATGGGCCGCGAGCAGTACTTC. The chain joins TRBV5-5 to TRBJ2-7; D is unresolved. This CDR3 is 15 amino acids long. Trimming stripped 2 bases from V and 6 bases from J, with 18 bases between. Germline loops: CDR1 SGHKS, CDR2 YYEKEE (reference sequence).

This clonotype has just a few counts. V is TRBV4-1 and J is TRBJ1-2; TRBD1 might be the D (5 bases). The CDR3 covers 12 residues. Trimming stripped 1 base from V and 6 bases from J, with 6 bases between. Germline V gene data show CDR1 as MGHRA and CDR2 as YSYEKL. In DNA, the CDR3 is TGCGCCAGCAGCCAAGCGGGGCATGGCTACACCTTC. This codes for CASSQAGHGYTF.

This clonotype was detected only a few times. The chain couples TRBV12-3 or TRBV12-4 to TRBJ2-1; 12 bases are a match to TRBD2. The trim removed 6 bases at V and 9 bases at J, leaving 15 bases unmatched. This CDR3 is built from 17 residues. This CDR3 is CASRSNRTSGNYGEQFF. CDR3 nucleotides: TGTGCCAGCAGGTCTAATAGGACTAGCGGGAATTATGGTGAGCAGTTCTTC.

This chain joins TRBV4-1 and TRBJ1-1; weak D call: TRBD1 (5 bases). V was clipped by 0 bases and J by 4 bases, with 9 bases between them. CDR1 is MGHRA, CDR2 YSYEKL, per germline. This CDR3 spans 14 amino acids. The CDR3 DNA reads TGCGCCAGCAGCCAAGAAACCAGGGTCACTGAAGCTTTCTTT. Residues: CASSQETRVTEAFF.

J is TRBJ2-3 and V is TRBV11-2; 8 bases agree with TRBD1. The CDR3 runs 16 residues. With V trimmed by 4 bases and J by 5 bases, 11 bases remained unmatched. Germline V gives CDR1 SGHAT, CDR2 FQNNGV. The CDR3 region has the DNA TGTGCCAGCAGCTATGCCGAGGACAGGGAGGAAGATACGCAGTATTTT. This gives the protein CASSYAEDREEDTQYF.

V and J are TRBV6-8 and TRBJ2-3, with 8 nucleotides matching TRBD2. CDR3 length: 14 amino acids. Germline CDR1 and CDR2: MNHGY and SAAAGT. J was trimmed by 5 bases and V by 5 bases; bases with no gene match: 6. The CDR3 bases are TGTGCCAGCAGTGGTGGACTAGCAAGAGATACGCAGTATTTT. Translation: CASSGGLARDTQYF.

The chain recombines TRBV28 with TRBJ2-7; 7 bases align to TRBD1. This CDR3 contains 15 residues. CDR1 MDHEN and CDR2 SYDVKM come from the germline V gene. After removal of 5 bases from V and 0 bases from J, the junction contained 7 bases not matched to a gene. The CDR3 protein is CASSPPGQISYEQYF. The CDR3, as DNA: TGTGCCAGCAGTCCCCCGGGACAGATCTCCTACGAGCAGTACTTC. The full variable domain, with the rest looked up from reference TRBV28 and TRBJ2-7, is DVKVTQSSRYLVKRTGEKVFLECVQDMDHENMFWYRQDPGLGLRLIYFSYDVKMKEKGDIPEGYSVSREKKERFSLILESASTNQTSMYLCASSPPGQISYEQYFGPGTRLTVT.

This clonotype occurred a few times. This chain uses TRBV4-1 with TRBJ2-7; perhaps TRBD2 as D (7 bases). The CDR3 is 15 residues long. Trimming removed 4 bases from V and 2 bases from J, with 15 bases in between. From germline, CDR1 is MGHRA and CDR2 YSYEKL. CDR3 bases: TGCGCCAGCAGCCTCCTAGGGGGGGCTCCCTACGAGCAGTACTTC. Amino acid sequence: CASSLLGGAPYEQYF.

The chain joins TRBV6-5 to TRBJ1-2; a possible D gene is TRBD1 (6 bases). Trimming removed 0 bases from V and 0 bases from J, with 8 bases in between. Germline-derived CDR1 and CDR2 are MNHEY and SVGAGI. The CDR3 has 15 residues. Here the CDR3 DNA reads TGTGCCAGCAGTTACTCTCCAGGGGCTAACTATGGCTACACCTTC. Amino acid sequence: CASSYSPGANYGYTF.

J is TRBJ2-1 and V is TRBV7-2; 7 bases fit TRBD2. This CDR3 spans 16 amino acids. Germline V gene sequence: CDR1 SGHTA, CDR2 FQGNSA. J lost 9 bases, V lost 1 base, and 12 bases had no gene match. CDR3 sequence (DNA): TGTGCCAGCAGCTTAGTTTTAGCGGGTGACGCCGTTGAGCAGTTCTTC. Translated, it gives CASSLVLAGDAVEQFF.

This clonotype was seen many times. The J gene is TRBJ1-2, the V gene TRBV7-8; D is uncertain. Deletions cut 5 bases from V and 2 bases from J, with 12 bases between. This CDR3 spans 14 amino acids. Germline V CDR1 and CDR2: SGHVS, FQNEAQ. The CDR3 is CASSPDTRNYGYTF. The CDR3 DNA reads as TGTGCCAGCAGCCCAGATACAAGAAACTATGGCTACACCTTC. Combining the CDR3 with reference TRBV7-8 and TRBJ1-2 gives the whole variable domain GAGVSQSPRYKVAKRGQDVALRCDPISGHVSLFWYQQALGQGPEFLTYFQNEAQLDKSGLPSDRFFAERPEGSVSTLKIQRTQQEDSAVYLCASSPDTRNYGYTFGSGTRLTVV.

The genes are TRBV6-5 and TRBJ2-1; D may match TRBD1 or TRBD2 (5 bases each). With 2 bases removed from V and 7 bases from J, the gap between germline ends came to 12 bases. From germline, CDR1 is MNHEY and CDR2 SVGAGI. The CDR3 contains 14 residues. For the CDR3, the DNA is TGTGCCAGCAGTTACCTCGGGGCACTTAATGAGCAGTTCTTC. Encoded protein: CASSYLGALNEQFF.

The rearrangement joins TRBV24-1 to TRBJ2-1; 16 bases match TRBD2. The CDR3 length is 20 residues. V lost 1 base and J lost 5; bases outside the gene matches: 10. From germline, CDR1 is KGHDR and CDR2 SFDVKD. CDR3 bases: TGTGCCACCAGTGATTTTAGTGGACGGGGGACTAGCGGGAGGGACAATGAGCAGTTCTTC. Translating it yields CATSDFSGRGTSGRDNEQFF.